This T cell receptor beta chain was found in a study of monozygotic twins with inflammatory bowel disease (dated by TCRdb to between 2018 and 2020). With respect to the entire study: In total, around 28 monozygotic twin pairs made up the full study: 19 Danish pairs, all IBD-discordant, plus nine German pairs, of which four were IBD-concordant and five were IBD-discordant. Disease-associated traits were sought mainly through comparisons between IBD patients and their genetically identical healthy co-twins within discordant pairs. Each individual had, on average, about 151 000 unique TCRalpha sequences and 181 000 unique TCRbeta sequences available for analysis.

Library preparation employed 5' RACE. The input for every TCR library was around 3.5 ug of total RNA. For each sample, cDNA was synthesized in eight separate reactions using SMARTScribe reverse transcriptase. Unique molecular identifiers containing a 6-nucleotide sample barcode were introduced through template switching during cDNA synthesis. TCRalpha and TCRbeta cDNA was amplified in two nested PCRs of about 17 and 10 cycles, and bead purification was carried out after each PCR. Before amplification, cDNA was treated with uracil DNA-glycosylase and purified using the QIAquick PCR purification kit. The second PCR was the step at which Illumina TruSeq-compatible adapters and sample-specific barcodes were added. TapeStation and Qubit were used to check library quality and concentration, and about 5 ng of each library was pooled. Sequencing of the pooled libraries was done on an Illumina HiSeq2500 single-index Rapid Run using custom sequencing primers and 2 x 100 bp reads. In the paper's pipeline: MiGEC version 1.2.6 was used for UMI-based consensus assembly to correct PCR and sequencing errors. MiXCR version 2.1.1 was used for V(D)J alignment, clonotype assembly and CDR3 extraction. Normalisation of gene usage, clonotype sharing and MAIT/NKT TCR abundance was achieved by analysing the top 1000, 10 000 and 20 000 clonotypes per sample. Diversity was computed as the inverse Simpson index with the vegan R package after downsampling to 27 000 UMIs. Statistical testing used paired Mann-Whitney U tests on the discordant twin pairs and applied Benjamini-Hochberg correction for multiple testing. TCRdb reprocessed the reads, and each CDR3 protein sequence is entered once, without DNA. The V and J calls and clone size come from TCRdb's table, not from the authors' own analysis. The sample table on file contains approximately 120,000 distinct CDR3 sequences. Together, the top ten hold under 15% of the sample.

Summary of the overall study and its limitations: Because patients received different immunosuppressive treatments, the repertoires may have picked up extra background noise and variability between individuals. The analysis was unable to tell different T cell subtypes apart. TCRbeta repertoire diversity, by inverse Simpson index, was decreased in IBD patients compared with their healthy co-twins. Repertoire similarity did not differ between concordant and discordant twins, possibly due to limited statistical power. The results gave no support for a single strong signal or clonotype linked to IBD. IBD patients shared fewer clonotypes with other individuals than healthy twins did, most markedly in patients showing signs of disease activity.

From the cysteine up to the phenylalanine, the CDR3 has a length of 17 residues. No nucleotide data were recorded. The germline V gene supplies CDR1 KGHSH and CDR2 LQKENI. From each donor, an approximately 2.5 ml peripheral blood sample was collected into PAXgene tubes and kept at -80 degrees C. Without T cell sorting, total RNA was isolated from whole blood using the PAXgene blood miRNA kit on an automated QIAcube. Deep TCRalpha and TCRbeta repertoire profiling with unique molecular barcoding was performed on peripheral blood of monozygotic twin pairs concordant or discordant for inflammatory bowel disease. Smoking habits were recorded for all twin pairs, with individuals classified as current, former or never smokers. In the case of this clonotype: Its recognized antigen is unknown.

Specimen: blood. This TCR was sampled from a human donor with ulcerative colitis or Crohn's disease, or a healthy co-twin of an affected twin (not recorded which). This chain is built from TRBV18 and TRBJ2-1; TCRdb's D call of TRBD2 is untestable without DNA. The CDR3 protein is CASSPSYLAGGPNEQFF.